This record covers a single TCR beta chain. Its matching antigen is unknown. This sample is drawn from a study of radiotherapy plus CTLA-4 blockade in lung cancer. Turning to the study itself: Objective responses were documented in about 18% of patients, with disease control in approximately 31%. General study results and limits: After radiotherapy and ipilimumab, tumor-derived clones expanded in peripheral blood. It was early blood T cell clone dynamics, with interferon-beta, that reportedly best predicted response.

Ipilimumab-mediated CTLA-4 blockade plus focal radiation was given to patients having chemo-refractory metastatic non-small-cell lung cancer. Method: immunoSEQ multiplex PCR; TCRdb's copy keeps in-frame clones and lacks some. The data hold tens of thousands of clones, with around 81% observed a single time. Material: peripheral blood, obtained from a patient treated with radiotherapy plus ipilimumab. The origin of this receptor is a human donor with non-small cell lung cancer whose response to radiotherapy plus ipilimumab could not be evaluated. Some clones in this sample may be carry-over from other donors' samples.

This chain's CDR3 is CASSPSGGVFYNEQFF. The CDR3 coding sequence is TGTGCCAGCAGCCCTAGCGGGGGGGTATTCTACAATGAGCAGTTCTTC. The chain is built from TRBV7-6 and TRBJ2-1; TRBD2 aligns across 12 bases. Germline V gives CDR1 SGHVS, CDR2 FNYEAQ. The CDR3 extends over 16 amino acids. With V trimmed by 5 bases and J by 3 bases, 5 bases remained unmatched.